The clone carrying this TCR beta chain was counted once. Germline V lookup: CDR1 MNHNS, CDR2 SASEGT. This CDR3 is built from 14 residues. Trimming left V 8 bases short and J 4 bases short, with 14 bases between. The data belong to a study of cytomegalovirus exposure and HLA in healthy donors. The primer mix had 60 Vbeta and 13 Jbeta primers. TCRdb's copy holds only in-frame clones and misses some; the assay was immunoSEQ multiplex PCR. This table holds 65,000 or so clones, approximately 80% found once. The rearrangement joins TRBV6-1 to TRBJ2-2, with D maybe TRBD1 (7 bases). The clonotype comes from a girl aged 5-17 years in good health and CMV-seropositive. Sequenced material: PBMCs. Here the CDR3 DNA reads TGTGCCAGCGATAGGAGGGGGCCCACCGGGGAGCTGTTTTTT. Protein product: CASDRRGPTGELFF.